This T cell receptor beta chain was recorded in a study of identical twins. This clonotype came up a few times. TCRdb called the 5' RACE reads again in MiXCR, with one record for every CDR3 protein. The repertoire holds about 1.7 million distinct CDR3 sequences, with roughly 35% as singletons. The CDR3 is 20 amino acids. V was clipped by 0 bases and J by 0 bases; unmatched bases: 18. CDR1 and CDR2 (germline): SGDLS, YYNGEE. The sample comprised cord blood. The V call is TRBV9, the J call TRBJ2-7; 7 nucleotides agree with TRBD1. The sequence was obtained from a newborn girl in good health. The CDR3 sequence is CASSVGIWGQNGRGSYEQYF. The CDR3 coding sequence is TGTGCCAGCAGCGTAGGAATTTGGGGACAGAATGGTCGAGGCTCCTACGAGCAGTACTTC.